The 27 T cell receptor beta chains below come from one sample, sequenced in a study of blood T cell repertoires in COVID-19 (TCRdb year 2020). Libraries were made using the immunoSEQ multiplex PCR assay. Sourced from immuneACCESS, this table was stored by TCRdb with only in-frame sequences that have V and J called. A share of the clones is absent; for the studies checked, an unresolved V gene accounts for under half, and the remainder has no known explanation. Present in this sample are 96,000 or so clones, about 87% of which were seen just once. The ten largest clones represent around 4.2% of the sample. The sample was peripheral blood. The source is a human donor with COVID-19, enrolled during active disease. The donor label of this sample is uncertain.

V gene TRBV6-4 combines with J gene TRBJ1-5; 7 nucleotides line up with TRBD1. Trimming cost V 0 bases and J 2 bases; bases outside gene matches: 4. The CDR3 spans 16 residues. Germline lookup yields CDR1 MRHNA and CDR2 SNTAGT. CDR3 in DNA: TGTGCCAGCAGTGACTCAAATACAGGGGGCAATCAGCCCCAGCATTTT. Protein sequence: CASSDSNTGGNQPQHF.

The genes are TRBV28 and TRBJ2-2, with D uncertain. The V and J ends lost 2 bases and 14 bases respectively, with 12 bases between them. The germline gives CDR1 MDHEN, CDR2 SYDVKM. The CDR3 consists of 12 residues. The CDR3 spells CASSLLYGRLFF. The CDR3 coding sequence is TGTGCCAGCAGTTTACTTTATGGGCGACTGTTTTTT.

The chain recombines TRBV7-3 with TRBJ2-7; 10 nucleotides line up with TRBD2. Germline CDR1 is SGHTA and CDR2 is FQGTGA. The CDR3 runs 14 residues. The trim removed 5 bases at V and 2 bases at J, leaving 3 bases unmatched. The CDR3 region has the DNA TGTGCCAGCAGCGTCAGCGGGGGGGCCTACGAGCAGTACTTC. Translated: CASSVSGGAYEQYF. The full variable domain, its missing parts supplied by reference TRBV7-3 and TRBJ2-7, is GAGVSQTPSNKVTEKGKYVELRCDPISGHTALYWYRQSLGQGPEFLIYFQGTGAADDSGLPNDRFFAVRPEGSVSTLKIQRTERGDSAVYLCASSVSGGAYEQYFGPGTRLTVT.

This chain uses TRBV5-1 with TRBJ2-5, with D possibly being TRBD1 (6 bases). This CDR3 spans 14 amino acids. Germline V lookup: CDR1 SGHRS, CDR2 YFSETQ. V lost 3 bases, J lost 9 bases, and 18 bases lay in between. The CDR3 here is CASSYSLQGRAQYF. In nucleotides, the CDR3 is TGCGCCAGCAGCTACTCACTACAGGGAAGGGCCCAGTACTTC.

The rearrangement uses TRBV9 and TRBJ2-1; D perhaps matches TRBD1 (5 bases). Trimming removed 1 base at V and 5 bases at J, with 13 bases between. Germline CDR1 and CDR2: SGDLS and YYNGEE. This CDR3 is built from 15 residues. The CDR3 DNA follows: TGTGCCAGCAGCGTAAACTCAGGGCTTGACAATGAGCAGTTCTTC. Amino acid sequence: CASSVNSGLDNEQFF.

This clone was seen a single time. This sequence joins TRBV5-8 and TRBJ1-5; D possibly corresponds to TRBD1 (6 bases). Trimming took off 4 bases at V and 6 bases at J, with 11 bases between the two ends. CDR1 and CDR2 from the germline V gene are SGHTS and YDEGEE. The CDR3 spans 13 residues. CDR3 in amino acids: CASSEQGFQPQHF. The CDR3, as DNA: TGTGCCAGCAGCGAACAGGGTTTTCAGCCCCAGCATTTT.

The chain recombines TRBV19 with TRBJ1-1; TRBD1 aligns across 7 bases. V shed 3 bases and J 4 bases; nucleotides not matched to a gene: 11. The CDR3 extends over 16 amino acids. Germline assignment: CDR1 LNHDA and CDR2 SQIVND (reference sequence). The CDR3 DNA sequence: TGTGCCAGTAGTATGGACAACAGGGGCGGTCGCACTGAAGCTTTCTTT. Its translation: CASSMDNRGGRTEAFF.

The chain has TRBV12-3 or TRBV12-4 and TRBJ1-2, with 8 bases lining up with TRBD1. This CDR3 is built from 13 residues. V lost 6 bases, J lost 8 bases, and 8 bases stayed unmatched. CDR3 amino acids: CASSNRTGQGYTF. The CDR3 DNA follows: TGTGCCAGCAGCAACAGGACAGGGCAAGGCTACACCTTC.

CDR3 in amino acids: CASHTGDSNQPQHF. DNA for the CDR3: TGTGCCAGCCATACAGGGGATAGCAATCAGCCCCAGCATTTT. The chain is built from TRBV7-9 and TRBJ1-5; TRBD1 matches 7 bases. This CDR3 is 14 amino acids long. Germline V gives CDR1 SEHNR, CDR2 FQNEAQ (reference sequence). V dropped 8 bases and J dropped 0; count of bases not matched to a gene: 4.

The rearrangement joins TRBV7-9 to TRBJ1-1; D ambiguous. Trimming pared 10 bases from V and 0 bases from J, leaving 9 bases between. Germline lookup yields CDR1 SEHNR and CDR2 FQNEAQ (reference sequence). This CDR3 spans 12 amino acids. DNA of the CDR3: TGTGCCACCGCGGAAATGAACACTGAAGCTTTCTTT. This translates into CATAEMNTEAFF.

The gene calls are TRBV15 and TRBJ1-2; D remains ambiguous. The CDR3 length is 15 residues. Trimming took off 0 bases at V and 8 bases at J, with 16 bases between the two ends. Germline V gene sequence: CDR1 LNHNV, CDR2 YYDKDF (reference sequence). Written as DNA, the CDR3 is TGTGCCACCAGCAGAGATCAAGGAAGCGGGGAGGGCTACACCTTC. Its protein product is CATSRDQGSGEGYTF.

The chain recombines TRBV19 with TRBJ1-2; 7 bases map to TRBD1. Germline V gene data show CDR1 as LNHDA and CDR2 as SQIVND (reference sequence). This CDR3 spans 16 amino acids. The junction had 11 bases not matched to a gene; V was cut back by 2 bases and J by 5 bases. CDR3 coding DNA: TGTGCCAGTAGTATAACCCAGTGGGGACAGCTTTATGGCTACACCTTC. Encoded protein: CASSITQWGQLYGYTF.

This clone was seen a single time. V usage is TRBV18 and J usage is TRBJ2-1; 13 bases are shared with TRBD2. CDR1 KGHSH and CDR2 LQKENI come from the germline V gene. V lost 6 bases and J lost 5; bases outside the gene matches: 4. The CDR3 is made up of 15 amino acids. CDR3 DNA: TGTGCCAGCTCCCGGACTAGCGGGGGACACAATGAGCAGTTCTTC. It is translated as CASSRTSGGHNEQFF.

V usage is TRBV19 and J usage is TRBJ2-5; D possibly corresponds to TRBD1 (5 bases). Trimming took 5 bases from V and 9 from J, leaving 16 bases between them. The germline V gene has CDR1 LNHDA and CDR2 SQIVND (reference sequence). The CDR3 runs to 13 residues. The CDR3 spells CASSGAGDRAQYF. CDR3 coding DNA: TGTGCCAGTAGTGGGGCTGGGGATAGGGCCCAGTACTTC.

The CDR3 is CASSQDRVDYGYTF. The CDR3 nucleotides read TGCGCCAGCAGCCAAGACAGGGTGGACTATGGCTACACCTTC. The genes are TRBV4-1 and TRBJ1-2; tentative D call: TRBD1 (5 bases). The germline V gene has CDR1 MGHRA and CDR2 YSYEKL. The CDR3 contains 14 residues. V lost 0 bases and J lost 3, with 8 bases in between.

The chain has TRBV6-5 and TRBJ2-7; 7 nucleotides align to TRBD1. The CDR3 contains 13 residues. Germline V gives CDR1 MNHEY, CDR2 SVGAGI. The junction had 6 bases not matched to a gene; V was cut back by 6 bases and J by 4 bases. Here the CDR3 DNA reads TGTGCCAGCAGAACCGGGACAGTATACGAGCAGTACTTC. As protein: CASRTGTVYEQYF.

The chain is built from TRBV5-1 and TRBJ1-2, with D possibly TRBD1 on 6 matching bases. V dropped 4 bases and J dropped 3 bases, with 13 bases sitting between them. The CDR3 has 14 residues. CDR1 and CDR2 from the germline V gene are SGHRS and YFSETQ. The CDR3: CASSLSGGDYGYTF. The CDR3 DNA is TGCGCCAGCAGCCTGTCTGGGGGCGACTATGGCTACACCTTC. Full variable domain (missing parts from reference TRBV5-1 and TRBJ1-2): KAGVTQTPRYLIKTRGQQVTLSCSPISGHRSVSWYQQTPGQGLQFLFEYFSETQRNKGNFPGRFSGRQFSNSRSEMNVSTLELGDSALYLCASSLSGGDYGYTFGSGTRLTVV.

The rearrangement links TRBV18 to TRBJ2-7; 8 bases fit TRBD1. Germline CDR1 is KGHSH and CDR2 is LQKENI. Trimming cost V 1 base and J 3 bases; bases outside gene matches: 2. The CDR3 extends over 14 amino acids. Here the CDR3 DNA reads TGTGCCAGCTCACCACGTGGGACAGGCTACGAGCAGTACTTC. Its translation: CASSPRGTGYEQYF. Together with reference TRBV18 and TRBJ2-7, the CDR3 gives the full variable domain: NAGVMQNPRHLVRRRGQEARLRCSPMKGHSHVYWYRQLPEEGLKFMVYLQKENIIDESGMPKERFSAEFPKEGPSILRIQQVVRGDSAAYFCASSPRGTGYEQYFGPGTRLTVT.

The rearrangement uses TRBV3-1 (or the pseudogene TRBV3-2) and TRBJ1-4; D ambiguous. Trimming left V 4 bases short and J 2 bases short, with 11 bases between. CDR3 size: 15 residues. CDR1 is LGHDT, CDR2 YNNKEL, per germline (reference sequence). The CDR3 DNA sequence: TGTGCCAGCAGCCCCCGAGACGGGACTAATGAAAAACTGTTTTTT. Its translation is CASSPRDGTNEKLFF.

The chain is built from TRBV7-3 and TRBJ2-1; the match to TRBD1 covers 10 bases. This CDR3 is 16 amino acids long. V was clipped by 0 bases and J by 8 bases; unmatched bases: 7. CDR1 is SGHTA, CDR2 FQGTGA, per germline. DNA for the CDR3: TGTGCCAGCAGCTTAACGGGCGGGACAGGGGAGCATGAGCAGTTCTTC. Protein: CASSLTGGTGEHEQFF.

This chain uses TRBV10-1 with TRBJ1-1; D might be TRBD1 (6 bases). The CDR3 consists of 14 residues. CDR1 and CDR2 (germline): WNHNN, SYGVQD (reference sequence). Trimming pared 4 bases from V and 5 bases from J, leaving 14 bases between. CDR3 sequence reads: CASSGGAGATEAFF. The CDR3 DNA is TGCGCCAGCAGTGGGGGAGCGGGGGCGACTGAAGCTTTCTTT.

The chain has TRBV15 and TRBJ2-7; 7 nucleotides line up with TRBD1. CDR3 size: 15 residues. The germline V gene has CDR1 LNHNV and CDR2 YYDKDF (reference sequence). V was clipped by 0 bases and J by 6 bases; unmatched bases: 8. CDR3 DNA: TGTGCCACCAGCAGAGATAGGGACAGCGTAGCCGAGCAGTACTTC. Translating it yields CATSRDRDSVAEQYF. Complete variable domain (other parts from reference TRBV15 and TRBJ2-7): DAMVIQNPRYQVTQFGKPVTLSCSQTLNHNVMYWYQQKSSQAPKLLFHYYDKDFNNEADTPDNFQSRRPNTSFCFLDIRSPGLGDTAMYLCATSRDRDSVAEQYFGPGTRLTVT.

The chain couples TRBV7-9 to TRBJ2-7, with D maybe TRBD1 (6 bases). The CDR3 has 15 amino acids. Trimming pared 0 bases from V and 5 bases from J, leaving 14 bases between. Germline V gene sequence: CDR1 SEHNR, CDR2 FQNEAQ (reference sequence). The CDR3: CASSLATGAADEQYF. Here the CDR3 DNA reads TGTGCCAGCAGCTTAGCGACAGGCGCTGCGGACGAGCAGTACTTC.

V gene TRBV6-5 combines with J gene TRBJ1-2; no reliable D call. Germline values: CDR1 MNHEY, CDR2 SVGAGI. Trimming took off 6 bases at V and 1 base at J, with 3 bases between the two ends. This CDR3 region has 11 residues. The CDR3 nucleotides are TGTGCCAGCAGCCTTAACTATGGCTACACCTTC. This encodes CASSLNYGYTF.

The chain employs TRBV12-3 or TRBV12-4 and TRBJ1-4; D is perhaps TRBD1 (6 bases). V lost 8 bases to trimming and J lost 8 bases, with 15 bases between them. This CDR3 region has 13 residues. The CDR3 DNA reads TGTGCCAGCCAAACAGGGCCCCGAGAAAAACTGTTTTTT. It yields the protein CASQTGPREKLFF.

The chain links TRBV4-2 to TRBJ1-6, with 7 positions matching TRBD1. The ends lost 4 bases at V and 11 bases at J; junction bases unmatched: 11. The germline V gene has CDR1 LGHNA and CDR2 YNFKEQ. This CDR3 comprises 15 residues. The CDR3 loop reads CASSPTTGTMAPLHF. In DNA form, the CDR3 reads TGTGCCAGCAGCCCTACGACAGGGACCATGGCACCCCTCCACTTT.

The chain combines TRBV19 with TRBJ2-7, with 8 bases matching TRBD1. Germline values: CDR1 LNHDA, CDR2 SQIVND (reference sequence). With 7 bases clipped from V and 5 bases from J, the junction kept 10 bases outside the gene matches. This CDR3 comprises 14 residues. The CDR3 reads CASNRQGAWDEQYF. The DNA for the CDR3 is TGTGCCAGTAACCGGCAGGGGGCATGGGACGAGCAGTACTTC. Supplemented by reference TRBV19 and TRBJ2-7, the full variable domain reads DGGITQSPKYLFRKEGQNVTLSCEQNLNHDAMYWYRQDPGQGLRLIYYSQIVNDFQKGDIAEGYSVSREKKESFPLTVTSAQKNPTAFYLCASNRQGAWDEQYFGPGTRLTVT.